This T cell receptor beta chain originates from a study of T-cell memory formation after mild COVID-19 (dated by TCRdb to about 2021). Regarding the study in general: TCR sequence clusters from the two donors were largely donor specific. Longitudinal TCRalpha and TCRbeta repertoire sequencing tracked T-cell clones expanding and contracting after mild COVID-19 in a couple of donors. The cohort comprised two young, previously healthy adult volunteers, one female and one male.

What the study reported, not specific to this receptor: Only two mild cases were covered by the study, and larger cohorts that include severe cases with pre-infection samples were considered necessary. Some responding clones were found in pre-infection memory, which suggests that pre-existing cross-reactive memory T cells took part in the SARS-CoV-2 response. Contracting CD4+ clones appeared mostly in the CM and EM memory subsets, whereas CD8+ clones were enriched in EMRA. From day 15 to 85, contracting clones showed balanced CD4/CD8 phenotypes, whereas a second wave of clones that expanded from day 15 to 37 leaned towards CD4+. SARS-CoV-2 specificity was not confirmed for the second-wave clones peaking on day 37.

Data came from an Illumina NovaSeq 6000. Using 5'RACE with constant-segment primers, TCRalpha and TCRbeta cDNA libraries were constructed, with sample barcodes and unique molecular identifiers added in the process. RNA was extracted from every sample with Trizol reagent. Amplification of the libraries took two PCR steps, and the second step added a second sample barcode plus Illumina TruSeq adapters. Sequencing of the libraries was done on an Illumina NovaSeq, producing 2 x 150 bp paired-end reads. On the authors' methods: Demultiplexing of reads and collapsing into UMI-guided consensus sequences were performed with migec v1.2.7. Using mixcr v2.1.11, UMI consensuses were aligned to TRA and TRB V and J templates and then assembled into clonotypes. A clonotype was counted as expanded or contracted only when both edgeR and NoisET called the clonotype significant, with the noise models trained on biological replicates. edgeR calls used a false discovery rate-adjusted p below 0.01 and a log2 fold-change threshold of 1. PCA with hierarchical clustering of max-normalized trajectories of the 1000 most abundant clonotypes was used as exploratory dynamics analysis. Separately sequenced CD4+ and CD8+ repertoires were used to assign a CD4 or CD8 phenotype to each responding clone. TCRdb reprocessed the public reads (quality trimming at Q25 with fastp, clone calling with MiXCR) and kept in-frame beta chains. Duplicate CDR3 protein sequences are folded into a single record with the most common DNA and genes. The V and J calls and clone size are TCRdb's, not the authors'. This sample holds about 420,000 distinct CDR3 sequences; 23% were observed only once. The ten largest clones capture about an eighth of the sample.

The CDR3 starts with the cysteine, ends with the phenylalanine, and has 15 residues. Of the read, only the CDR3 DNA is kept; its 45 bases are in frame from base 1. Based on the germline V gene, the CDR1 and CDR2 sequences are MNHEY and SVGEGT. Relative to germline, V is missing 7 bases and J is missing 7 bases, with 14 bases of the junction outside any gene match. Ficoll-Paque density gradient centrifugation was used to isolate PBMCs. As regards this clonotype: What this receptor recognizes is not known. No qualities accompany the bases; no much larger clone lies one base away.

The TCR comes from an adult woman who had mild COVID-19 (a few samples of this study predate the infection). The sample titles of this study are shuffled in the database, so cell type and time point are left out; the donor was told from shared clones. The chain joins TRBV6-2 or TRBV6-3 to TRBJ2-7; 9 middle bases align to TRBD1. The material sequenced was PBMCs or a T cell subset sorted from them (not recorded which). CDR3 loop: CASIDPAPGTGEQYF. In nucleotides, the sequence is TGTGCCAGCATTGACCCAGCTCCGGGGACAGGGGAGCAGTACTTC.